Reported below is one T cell receptor (beta chain). The antigen is unknown. Roughly 10^5 TCR templates underwent assay in each sample. The method was immunoSEQ multiplex PCR; TCRdb's version includes in-frame clones alone and lacks a portion of them. Of more than 75,000 clones in the sample, about 96% were seen once. The data are from a study of siplizumab effects on memory and regulatory T cells. Study results and caveats: Sequences below about 10^-5 frequency were poorly captured, and few alloreactive clones mapped to unstimulated subsets. Treg origin accounted for an average of about 74% of mappable alloreactive CD4+ clones with siplizumab and 25% to 30% in controls. Greater diversity than memory cells seemed evident in naive T cells, which also appeared to be major alloresponse contributors.

This clonotype was obtained from a human donor in good health. The specimen sequenced was naive CD4+ T cells sorted from blood.

Written as DNA, the CDR3 is TGTGCCAGCACCCCCGCGCTGGGCTACAATGAAAAACTGTTTTTT. Translation gives CASTPALGYNEKLFF. V is TRBV6-6 and J is TRBJ1-4; D is unclear. V dropped 7 bases and J dropped 5 bases, with 17 bases sitting between them. CDR1 is MNHNY, CDR2 SVGAGI, per germline (reference sequence). The CDR3 is made up of 15 amino acids.